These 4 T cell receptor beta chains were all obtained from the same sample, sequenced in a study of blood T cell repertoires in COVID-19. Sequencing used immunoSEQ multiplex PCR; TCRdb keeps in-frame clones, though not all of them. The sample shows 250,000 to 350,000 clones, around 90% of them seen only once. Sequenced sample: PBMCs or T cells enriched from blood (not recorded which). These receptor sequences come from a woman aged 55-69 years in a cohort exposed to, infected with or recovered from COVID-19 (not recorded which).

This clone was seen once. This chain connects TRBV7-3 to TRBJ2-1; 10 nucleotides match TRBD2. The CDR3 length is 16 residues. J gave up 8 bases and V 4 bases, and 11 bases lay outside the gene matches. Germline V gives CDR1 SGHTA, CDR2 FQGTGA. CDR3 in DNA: TGTGCCAGCAGCTCCACTGTAAGCGGGAGGGCCGATGAGCAGTTCTTC. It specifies CASSSTVSGRADEQFF.

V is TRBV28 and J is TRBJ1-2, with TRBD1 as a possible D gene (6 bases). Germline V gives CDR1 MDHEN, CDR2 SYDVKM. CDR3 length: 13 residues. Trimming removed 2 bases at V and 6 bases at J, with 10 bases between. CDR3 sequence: CASSLQGLDGYTF. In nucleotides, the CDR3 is TGTGCCAGCAGTTTACAGGGGCTAGATGGCTACACCTTC.

CDR3 protein: CASSRASGSTNEKLFF. CDR3 DNA: TGTGCCAGTAGCCGGGCCTCAGGGTCCACTAATGAAAAACTGTTTTTT. The chain combines TRBV19 with TRBJ1-4, with D maybe TRBD1 (5 bases). The germline V gene has CDR1 LNHDA and CDR2 SQIVND (reference sequence). CDR3 length equals 16 residues. Trimming shortened V by 6 bases and J by 2 bases, and 16 bases separated the two germline ends. The entire variable domain, with the rest obtained from reference TRBV19 and TRBJ1-4, is as follows: DGGITQSPKYLFRKEGQNVTLSCEQNLNHDAMYWYRQDPGQGLRLIYYSQIVNDFQKGDIAEGYSVSREKKESFPLTVTSAQKNPTAFYLCASSRASGSTNEKLFFGSGTQLSVL.

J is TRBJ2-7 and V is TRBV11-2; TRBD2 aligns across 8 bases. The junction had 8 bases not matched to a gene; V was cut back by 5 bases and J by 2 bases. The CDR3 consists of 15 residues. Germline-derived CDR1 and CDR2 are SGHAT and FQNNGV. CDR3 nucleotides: TGTGCCAGCAGCCGACAGGCCGGGGGGGCCTACGAGCAGTACTTC. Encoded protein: CASSRQAGGAYEQYF.